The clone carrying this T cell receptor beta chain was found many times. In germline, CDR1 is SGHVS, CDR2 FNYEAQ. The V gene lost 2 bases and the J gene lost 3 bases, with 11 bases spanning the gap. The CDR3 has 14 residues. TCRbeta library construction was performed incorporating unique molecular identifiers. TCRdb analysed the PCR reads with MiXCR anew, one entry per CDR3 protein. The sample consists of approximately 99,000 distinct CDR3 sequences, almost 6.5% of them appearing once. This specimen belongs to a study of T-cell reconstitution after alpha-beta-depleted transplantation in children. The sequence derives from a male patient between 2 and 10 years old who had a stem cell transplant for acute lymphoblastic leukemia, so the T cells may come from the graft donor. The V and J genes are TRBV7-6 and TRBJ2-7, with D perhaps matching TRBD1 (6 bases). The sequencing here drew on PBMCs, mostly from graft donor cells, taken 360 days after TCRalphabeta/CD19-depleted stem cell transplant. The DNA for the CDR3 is TGTGCCAGCAGCTTAAGACAGGACAGCTACGAGCAGTACTTC. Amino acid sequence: CASSLRQDSYEQYF. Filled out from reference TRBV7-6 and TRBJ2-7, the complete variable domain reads GAGVSQSPRYKVTKRGQDVALRCDPISGHVSLYWYRQALGQGPEFLTYFNYEAQQDKSGLPNDRFSAERPEGSISTLTIQRTEQRDSAMYRCASSLRQDSYEQYFGPGTRLTVT.